Each of the 22 T cell receptor beta chains below was sequenced from the same sample in a study of T cells in Graves' hyperthyroidism and ophthalmopathy. The TCR beta CDR3 regions underwent amplification using RNA transcripts as the source. RT-PCR in the first round (using the HTBI primer set) targeted the TCR CDR3. One entry per CDR3 protein results from TCRdb running MiXCR on the multiplex PCR reads. The table records fewer than 650,000 distinct CDR3 sequences, around 13% of them present only once. What was sequenced was blood. The origin of the receptors is a woman in her 40s with Graves' hyperthyroidism.

This clonotype was observed a few times. In DNA form, the CDR3 reads TGTGCCAGCCCCCCCGCGAATGAGCAGTTCTTC. Protein: CASPPANEQFF. This chain connects TRBV3-1 to TRBJ2-1; D is unresolved. CDR1 is LGHDT, CDR2 YNNKEL, per germline (reference sequence). Trimming removed 8 bases at V and 7 bases at J, with 9 bases between. The CDR3 has 11 amino acids.

At least ten counts were recorded for this clonotype. This chain links TRBV3-1 with TRBJ2-7; D is undetermined. CDR1 is LGHDT and CDR2 is YNNKEL in the germline V gene (reference sequence). The CDR3 extends over 10 amino acids. Trimming took off 7 bases at V and 2 bases at J, with 3 bases between the two ends. This CDR3 reads CASKTYEQYF. The CDR3 bases are TGTGCCAGCAAAACCTACGAGCAGTACTTC.

This clonotype has ten or more counts. The chain employs TRBV6-5 and TRBJ1-1; D remains ambiguous. With 1 base removed from V and 1 base from J, the gap between germline ends came to 7 bases. This CDR3 comprises 14 residues. Per germline, CDR1 MNHEY and CDR2 SVGAGI. The CDR3: CASSYLKANTEAFF. The CDR3 nucleotides are TGTGCCAGCAGTTACTTAAAGGCGAACACTGAAGCTTTCTTT.

This clonotype was found many times. This chain links TRBV2 with TRBJ2-7; 10 bases fit TRBD2. This CDR3 is 14 amino acids long. The trim removed 3 bases at V and 5 bases at J, leaving 4 bases unmatched. Per germline, CDR1 SNHLY and CDR2 FYNNEI. The DNA of the CDR3 is TGTGCCAGCAGTGAGAGCGGGAGGGTCCACGAGCAGTACTTC. Amino acids: CASSESGRVHEQYF.

This clonotype was observed a handful of times. The rearrangement joins TRBV6-1 to TRBJ2-7, with a weak D call TRBD2 (6 bases). V lost 8 bases and J 3 bases, leaving 8 bases between the germline ends. Germline lookup yields CDR1 MNHNS and CDR2 SASEGT. The CDR3 is 11 residues long. CDR3 sequence: CASGTLYEQYF. CDR3 DNA: TGTGCCAGCGGGACTCTCTACGAGCAGTACTTC.

The sample holds many counts of this clonotype. The genes are TRBV6-1 and TRBJ1-1; D is undetermined. The ends were cut back, 7 bases at V and 2 bases at J, with 11 bases in the middle. The CDR3 has 13 amino acids. CDR1 is MNHNS, CDR2 SASEGT, per germline. The CDR3, as DNA: TGTGCCAGCACCAAAACAGCAAACACTGAAGCTTTCTTT. As protein: CASTKTANTEAFF.

This clonotype was seen more than once but under ten times. The chain employs TRBV3-1 and TRBJ2-1, with D possibly being TRBD2 (5 bases). V lost 1 base, J lost 0 bases, and 13 bases lay in between. Germline assignment: CDR1 LGHDT and CDR2 YNNKEL (reference sequence). The CDR3 is 17 residues long. CDR3 region: CASSQGHGSSSYNEQFF. DNA for the CDR3: TGTGCCAGCAGCCAAGGCCATGGGAGTAGCTCCTACAATGAGCAGTTCTTC.

This clonotype was found a few times. The V gene is TRBV20-1, the J gene TRBJ2-3, with D possibly matching TRBD1 (6 bases). There are 13 residues in the CDR3. V lost 7 bases, J lost 2 bases, and 13 bases lay in between. Germline CDR1 and CDR2: DFQATT and SNEGSKA (reference sequence). CDR3 bases: TGCAGTGACCCGGACAGATTCACAGATACGCAGTATTTT. This sequence encodes CSDPDRFTDTQYF.

The sample holds many counts of this clonotype. The rearrangement joins TRBV18 to TRBJ1-1; 8 bases map to TRBD1. Germline loops: CDR1 KGHSH, CDR2 LQKENI. There are 15 residues in the CDR3. V gave up 2 bases and J gave up 2 bases; unmatched junction bases: 4. CDR3 sequence: CASSPTGGLNTEAFF. In DNA form, the CDR3 reads TGTGCCAGCTCACCAACAGGGGGGTTAAACACTGAAGCTTTCTTT.

This clonotype was recorded at least ten times. The rearrangement joins TRBV7-2 to TRBJ1-1, with D perhaps matching TRBD1 (5 bases). The CDR3 has 17 residues. Germline loops: CDR1 SGHTA, CDR2 FQGNSA. V shed 4 bases and J shed 0 bases, with 18 bases lying between them. The CDR3 protein is CASSWGGVGDMNTEAFF. In DNA form, the CDR3 reads TGTGCCAGCAGCTGGGGAGGGGTCGGAGATATGAACACTGAAGCTTTCTTT.

The CDR3 sequence is CASSDVFGRGQAFF. The CDR3 DNA is TGTGCCAGCAGTGACGTTTTTGGCCGGGGGCAAGCTTTCTTT. The chain is built from TRBV6-4 and TRBJ1-1; a possible D gene is TRBD1 (6 bases). The CDR3 runs 14 residues. Germline V CDR1 and CDR2: MRHNA, SNTAGT. Trimming left V 2 bases short and J 9 bases short, with 16 bases between.

This sequence joins TRBV19 and TRBJ1-2, with TRBD1 as a possible D gene (6 bases). Germline assignment: CDR1 LNHDA and CDR2 SQIVND (reference sequence). V lost 3 bases and J 0 bases, leaving 14 bases between the germline ends. The CDR3 is 16 residues long. The CDR3 loop is CASSMAVGASNYGYTF. The CDR3 DNA follows: TGTGCCAGTAGTATGGCGGTGGGGGCTTCTAACTATGGCTACACCTTC.

This chain connects TRBV12-3 or TRBV12-4 to TRBJ1-1; weak D call: TRBD1 (5 bases). This CDR3 comprises 15 residues. Trimming took off 5 bases at V and 10 bases at J, with 23 bases between the two ends. CDR3 nucleotide sequence: TGTGCCAGCAGTCCCGGAACGAGACAGTATAAGGGAGCTTTCTTT. Translated: CASSPGTRQYKGAFF.

This clonotype turned up a few times. The J gene is TRBJ2-7, the V gene TRBV6-2 or TRBV6-3, with D possibly being TRBD1 (6 bases). V dropped 7 bases and J dropped 6 bases, with 16 bases sitting between them. The CDR3 consists of 13 residues. The germline V gene encodes CDR1 MNHEY and CDR2 SVGEGT. The CDR3 is CASTLDRNSEQYF. CDR3 DNA sequence: TGTGCCAGCACCCTGGACAGAAATTCCGAGCAGTACTTC.

At least ten counts were recorded for this clonotype. V and J are TRBV12-3 or TRBV12-4 and TRBJ2-7, with D hard to call. V was shortened by 3 bases and J by 0 bases, with 6 bases between the two germline ends. This CDR3 has 13 residues. The CDR3 nucleotides read TGTGCCAGCAGTTTGGAAAGCTCCTACGAGCAGTACTTC. Translating it yields CASSLESSYEQYF.

This clonotype was recorded at least ten times. V usage is TRBV29-1 and J usage is TRBJ1-1; D is uncertain. Germline V gene sequence: CDR1 SQVTM, CDR2 ANQGSEA. The CDR3 contains 10 residues. Trimming took off 4 bases at V and 3 bases at J, with 3 bases between the two ends. CDR3 loop: CSVADTEAFF. CDR3 coding DNA: TGCAGCGTTGCAGACACTGAAGCTTTCTTT.

The rearrangement uses TRBV30 and TRBJ1-1; 7 bases line up with TRBD1. This CDR3 region has 13 residues. V dropped 7 bases and J dropped 0; count of bases not matched to a gene: 5. The germline V gene encodes CDR1 GTSNPN and CDR2 SVGIG (reference sequence). This chain's CDR3 is CASQGQMNTEAFF. As DNA, the CDR3 is TGTGCCTCTCAGGGACAGATGAACACTGAAGCTTTCTTT.

This clonotype occurred a few times. V is TRBV2 and J is TRBJ2-7, with D maybe TRBD2 (6 bases). This CDR3 is 13 amino acids long. Germline V CDR1 and CDR2: SNHLY, FYNNEI. Trimming pared 7 bases from V and 2 bases from J, leaving 12 bases between. CDR3 nucleotides: TGTGCCAGCAAGGTTGGCGGGACCTACGAGCAGTACTTC. Translating gives CASKVGGTYEQYF.

A few counts support this clonotype. This rearrangement joins TRBV12-3 or TRBV12-4 to TRBJ1-6; perhaps TRBD1 as D (5 bases). CDR3 length equals 18 residues. V shed 6 bases and J shed 12 bases, with 30 bases lying between them. CDR3 region: CASRKTGTVRRYGQPLHF. As DNA, the CDR3 is TGTGCCAGCAGAAAAACCGGGACGGTCCGACGGTATGGTCAACCCCTCCACTTT.

This chain uses TRBV6-1 with TRBJ1-4, with D possibly being TRBD1 (5 bases). CDR3 length: 16 residues. V was cut by 1 base and J by 5 bases, with 14 bases left in between. Germline values: CDR1 MNHNS, CDR2 SASEGT. The DNA of the CDR3 is TGTGCCAGCAGTGAAGTAATGGGACTCATAAATGAAAAACTGTTTTTT. The encoded protein is CASSEVMGLINEKLFF.

This CDR3 is CASRGAGTPPLAFF. In DNA, the CDR3 is TGTGCCAGCAGGGGGGCCGGGACGCCGCCACTGGCTTTCTTT. The V call is TRBV7-2, the J call TRBJ1-1; TRBD1 is a possible D gene (6 bases). The CDR3 spans 14 residues. Germline V gene sequence: CDR1 SGHTA, CDR2 FQGNSA. V was shortened by 6 bases and J by 11 bases, with 22 bases between the two germline ends.

The chain joins TRBV5-6 to TRBJ1-2, with no clear D. Trimming took 2 bases from V and 4 from J, leaving 12 bases between them. Germline V gene data show CDR1 as SGHDT and CDR2 as YYEEEE. The CDR3 is 14 residues long. The CDR3 loop is CASSLSGRTYGYTF. The CDR3 DNA sequence: TGTGCCAGCAGCTTATCCGGGCGGACCTATGGCTACACCTTC.